Sequencing of this T cell receptor beta chain was carried out in a study of Ad26.COV2.S vaccination and SARS-CoV-2 variants. Worth noting for this clone: Other DNA variants within this sample encode the same CDR3.

Treatment noted: over 15 received Ad26.COV2.S at low or high dose, single or two shots; about five received placebo; per-sample allocation not given. The samples date from day 63 after the first vaccine or placebo injection. After removal of 6 bases from V and 8 bases from J, the junction contained 8 bases not matched to a gene. Germline loops: CDR1 SNHLY, CDR2 FYNNEI. The CDR3 has 13 amino acids. Assay: immunoSEQ multiplex PCR; the TCRdb copy retains only in-frame clones and omits some. The sample yields about 680,000 clones, around 92% seen once. This sample comprised peripheral blood, obtained in a trial of Ad26.COV2.S vaccine versus placebo. This sequence was found in a person between 18 and 65 years old who received the Ad26.COV2.S COVID-19 vaccine or a placebo. The rearrangement joins TRBV2 to TRBJ1-2, with 8 bases fitting TRBD1. The CDR3 DNA reads TGTGCCAGCAGAGCCGGGACAGGCTTCGGCTACACCTTC. It codes for CASRAGTGFGYTF.